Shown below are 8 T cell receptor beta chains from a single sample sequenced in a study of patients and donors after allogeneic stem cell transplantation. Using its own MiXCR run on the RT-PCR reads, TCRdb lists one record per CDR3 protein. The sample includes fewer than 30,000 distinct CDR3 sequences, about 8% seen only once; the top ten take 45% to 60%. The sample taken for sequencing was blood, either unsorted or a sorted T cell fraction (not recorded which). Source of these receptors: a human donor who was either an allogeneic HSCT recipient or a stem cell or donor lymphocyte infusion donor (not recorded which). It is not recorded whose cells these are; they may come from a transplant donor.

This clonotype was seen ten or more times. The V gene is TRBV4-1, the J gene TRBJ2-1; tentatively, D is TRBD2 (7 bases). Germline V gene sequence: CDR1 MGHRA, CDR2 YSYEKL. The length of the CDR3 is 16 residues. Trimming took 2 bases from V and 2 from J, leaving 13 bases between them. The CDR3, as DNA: TGCGCCAGCAGCCAACTTAGGGGGAGGGCCTACAATGAGCAGTTCTTC. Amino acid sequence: CASSQLRGRAYNEQFF.

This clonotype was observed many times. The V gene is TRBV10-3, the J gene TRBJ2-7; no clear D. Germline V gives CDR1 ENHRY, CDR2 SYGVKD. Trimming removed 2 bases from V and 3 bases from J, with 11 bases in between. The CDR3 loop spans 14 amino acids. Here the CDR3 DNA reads TGTGCCATCAGTGAGGCCCGTGGGGACTACGAGCAGTACTTC. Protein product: CAISEARGDYEQYF.

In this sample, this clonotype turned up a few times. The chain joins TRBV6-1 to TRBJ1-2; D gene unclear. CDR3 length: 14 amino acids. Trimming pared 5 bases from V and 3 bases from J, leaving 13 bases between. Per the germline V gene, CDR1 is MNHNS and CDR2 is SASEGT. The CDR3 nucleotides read TGTGCCAGCAGTATGGATGGGGTATACTATGGCTACACCTTC. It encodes CASSMDGVYYGYTF.

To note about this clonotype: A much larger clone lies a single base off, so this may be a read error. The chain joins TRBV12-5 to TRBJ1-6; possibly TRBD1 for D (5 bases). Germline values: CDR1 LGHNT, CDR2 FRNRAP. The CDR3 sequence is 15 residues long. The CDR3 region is CASGRGTGHNSPLRF. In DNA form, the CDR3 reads TGTGCTAGTGGCCGAGGGACGGGGCATAATTCACCCCTCCGCTTT.

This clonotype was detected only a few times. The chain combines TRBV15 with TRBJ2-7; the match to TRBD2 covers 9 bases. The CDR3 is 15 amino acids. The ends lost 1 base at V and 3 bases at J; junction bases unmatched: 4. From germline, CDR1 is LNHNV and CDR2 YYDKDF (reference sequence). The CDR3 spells CATSRAAGGRYEQYF. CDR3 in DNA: TGTGCCACCAGCAGAGCCGCGGGGGGGCGCTACGAGCAGTACTTC.

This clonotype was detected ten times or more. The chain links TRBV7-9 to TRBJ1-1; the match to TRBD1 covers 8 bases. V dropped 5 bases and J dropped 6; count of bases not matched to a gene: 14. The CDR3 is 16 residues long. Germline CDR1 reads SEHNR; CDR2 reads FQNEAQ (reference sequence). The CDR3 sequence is CASSQDTGRGRPEAFF. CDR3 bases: TGTGCCAGCAGCCAAGACACCGGCAGGGGGCGACCTGAAGCTTTCTTT.

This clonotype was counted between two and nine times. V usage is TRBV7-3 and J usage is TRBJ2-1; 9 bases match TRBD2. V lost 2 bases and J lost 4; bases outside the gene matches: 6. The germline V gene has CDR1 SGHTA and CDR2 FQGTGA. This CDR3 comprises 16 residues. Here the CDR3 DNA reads TGTGCCAGCAGCTTACTAGCGGGGCTGAAGTACAATGAGCAGTTCTTC. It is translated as CASSLLAGLKYNEQFF.

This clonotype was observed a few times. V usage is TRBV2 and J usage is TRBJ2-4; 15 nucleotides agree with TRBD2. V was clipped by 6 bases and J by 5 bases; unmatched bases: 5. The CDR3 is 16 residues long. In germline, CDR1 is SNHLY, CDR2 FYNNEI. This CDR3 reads CASSSGLAGGQNIQYF. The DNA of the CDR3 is TGTGCCAGCAGCTCGGGACTAGCGGGGGGACAAAACATTCAGTACTTC.